The 21 T cell receptor beta chains below come from one sample, sequenced in a study of response to subunit inactivated influenza vaccine. TCRdb reanalysed the RT-PCR reads using MiXCR and keeps one entry per CDR3 protein. The sample shows 710,000 or so distinct CDR3 sequences, approximately 14% of them seen only once. The sequencing here drew on PBMCs from blood, taken less than 13 days after vaccination. The receptors come from a man aged 50-60 years who received an inactivated influenza vaccine.

This sequence joins TRBV12-3 or TRBV12-4 and TRBJ1-3; D is possibly TRBD1 (5 bases). Trimming left V 6 bases short and J 1 base short, with 13 bases between. This CDR3 contains 15 residues. CDR3 sequence reads: CASRLSRVSGNTIYF. The CDR3 DNA reads as TGTGCCAGCAGACTATCCAGGGTTTCTGGAAACACCATATATTTT.

This clonotype was counted ten times or more. CDR3 amino acids: CASTLFRPENTEAFF. In nucleotides, the CDR3 is TGTGCCAGCACGCTATTCCGCCCAGAGAACACTGAAGCTTTCTTT. The chain couples TRBV11-2 to TRBJ1-1; D is undetermined. This CDR3 comprises 15 residues. V was cut by 7 bases and J by 1 base, with 16 bases left in between. Germline V gene lookup returns CDR1 SGHAT and CDR2 FQNNGV. Variable domain in full (rest from reference TRBV11-2 and TRBJ1-1): EAGVAQSPRYKIIEKRQSVAFWCNPISGHATLYWYQQILGQGPKLLIQFQNNGVVDDSQLPKDRFSAERLKGVDSTLKIQPAKLEDSAVYLCASTLFRPENTEAFFGQGTRLTVV.

In this sample, this clonotype turned up a few times. This chain joins TRBV12-2 and TRBJ1-1; the table assigns TRBD1, which was not confirmed against the DNA. TRBV12-2 is tagged as a pseudogene. The CDR3 has 17 amino acids. The CDR3 sequence is CASRITGLKTSNTEAFF. The CDR3 DNA sequence: TGTGCAAGTCGCATTACAGGGTTAAAAACCTCGAACACTGAAGCTTTCTTT.

V and J are TRBV5-1 and TRBJ2-3, with D unresolved. The germline CDR1 and CDR2 sequences are SGHRS and YFSETQ. The CDR3 has 13 amino acids. V dropped 1 base and J dropped 2 bases, with 5 bases sitting between them. The CDR3 nucleotides read TGCGCCAGCAGCTTGTCGGTCACAGATACGCAGTATTTT. This sequence encodes CASSLSVTDTQYF.

This clonotype has a handful of counts. V and J are TRBV11-2 and TRBJ2-5, with D possibly TRBD2 on 6 matching bases. Germline assignment: CDR1 SGHAT and CDR2 FQNNGV. The CDR3 runs to 14 residues. Deletions cut 0 bases from V and 7 bases from J, with 12 bases between. The CDR3 sequence is CASSLDILGGTQYF. The DNA of the CDR3 is TGTGCCAGCAGCTTAGATATTCTCGGGGGGACCCAGTACTTC. Full variable domain (remainder filled in from reference TRBV11-2 and TRBJ2-5): EAGVAQSPRYKIIEKRQSVAFWCNPISGHATLYWYQQILGQGPKLLIQFQNNGVVDDSQLPKDRFSAERLKGVDSTLKIQPAKLEDSAVYLCASSLDILGGTQYFGPGTRLLVL.

There are many counts of this clonotype. The V call is TRBV3-1, the J call TRBJ2-1; 10 nucleotides match TRBD1. The CDR3 has 16 residues. Per the germline V gene, CDR1 is LGHDT and CDR2 is YNNKEL (reference sequence). With 1 base clipped from V and 9 bases from J, the junction kept 9 bases outside the gene matches. In DNA form, the CDR3 reads TGTGCCAGCAGCCAAGTTGTGGGACAGGGGCAGATTGAGCAGTTCTTC. It specifies CASSQVVGQGQIEQFF.

The chain links TRBV20-1 to TRBJ1-5; TRBD1 aligns across 7 bases. CDR1 is DFQATT and CDR2 is SNEGSKA in the germline V gene (reference sequence). This CDR3 region has 15 residues. Trimming removed 6 bases from V and 2 bases from J; junction bases left unmatched: 10. This CDR3 is CSANHRGTGNQPQHF. In DNA form, the CDR3 reads TGCAGTGCCAACCACAGGGGTACTGGCAATCAGCCCCAGCATTTT.

This clonotype has at least ten counts. The chain's CDR3 is CASSIDSDSYTEQYF. DNA of the CDR3: TGTGCCAGTAGTATAGACTCTGACTCCTACACCGAGCAGTACTTC. The chain is built from TRBV19 and TRBJ2-7; D unresolved. This CDR3 has 15 amino acids. Deletions cut 0 bases from V and 6 bases from J, with 15 bases between. CDR1 is LNHDA and CDR2 is SQIVND in the germline V gene (reference sequence).

V usage is TRBV4-3 and J usage is TRBJ1-2, with a possible D match to TRBD1 (5 bases). In germline, CDR1 is LGHNA, CDR2 YSLEER. V lost 0 bases and J 4 bases, leaving 12 bases between the germline ends. The CDR3 loop spans 15 amino acids. CDR3 loop: CASSQERVGVYGYTF. The CDR3 DNA reads TGCGCCAGCAGCCAAGAGAGAGTAGGGGTCTATGGCTACACCTTC.

V is TRBV19 and J is TRBJ1-5, with D possibly TRBD1 on 6 matching bases. V was cut by 7 bases and J by 4 bases, with 17 bases left in between. From germline, CDR1 is LNHDA and CDR2 SQIVND (reference sequence). This CDR3 is 15 amino acids long. The CDR3 region has the DNA TGTGCCAGTACCGACCGGTCGAGGGGGAATCAGCCCCAGCATTTT. It is translated as CASTDRSRGNQPQHF.

There are a few counts of this clonotype. The CDR3 nucleotides read TGTGCCAGCAGTTTAGTAGGATTTGGCTCCGAGCAGTACTTC. Amino acids: CASSLVGFGSEQYF. The chain links TRBV12-3 or TRBV12-4 to TRBJ2-7; no clear D. The CDR3 length is 14 residues. The V gene lost 1 base and the J gene lost 6 bases, with 13 bases spanning the gap.

This clonotype has just a few counts. The chain couples TRBV6-5 to TRBJ2-7; D is uncertain. The CDR3 is made up of 11 amino acids. Germline V gives CDR1 MNHEY, CDR2 SVGAGI. The V and J ends lost 5 bases and 5 bases respectively, with 7 bases between them. The CDR3 loop reads CASSTWNEQYF. CDR3 in DNA: TGTGCCAGCAGTACCTGGAACGAGCAGTACTTC.

This clonotype was counted between two and nine times. The chain carries TRBV5-1 and TRBJ2-5; TRBD2 might be the D (5 bases). The CDR3 extends over 13 amino acids. The V end was cut by 4 bases, the J end by 9 bases, with 16 bases between. The germline V gene encodes CDR1 SGHRS and CDR2 YFSETQ. CDR3 DNA: TGCGCCAGCAGCCTAACAGCCGACGGGGCCCAGTACTTC. Protein: CASSLTADGAQYF. Together with reference TRBV5-1 and TRBJ2-5, the CDR3 gives the full variable domain: KAGVTQTPRYLIKTRGQQVTLSCSPISGHRSVSWYQQTPGQGLQFLFEYFSETQRNKGNFPGRFSGRQFSNSRSEMNVSTLELGDSALYLCASSLTADGAQYFGPGTRLLVL.

This clonotype was picked up a small number of times. The V and J genes are TRBV6-5 and TRBJ2-7; no clear D. Germline V gene lookup returns CDR1 MNHEY and CDR2 SVGAGI. V lost 6 bases, J lost 3 bases, and 9 bases lay in between. CDR3 length: 12 residues. For the CDR3, the DNA is TGTGCCAGCAGGAAGAGCGTCTACGAGCAGTACTTC. Protein: CASRKSVYEQYF.

The V gene is TRBV12-3 or TRBV12-4, the J gene TRBJ2-5; no clear D gene. The CDR3 has 13 residues. V was shortened by 7 bases and J by 5 bases, with 14 bases between the two germline ends. The CDR3 DNA reads TGTGCCAGCACCCCCATTTCCGGGGAGACCCAGTACTTC. Encoded protein: CASTPISGETQYF.

The chain uses TRBV6-2 or TRBV6-3 and TRBJ2-7; D might be TRBD1 or TRBD2, each matching 6 bases. This CDR3 spans 12 amino acids. Germline V CDR1 and CDR2: MNHEY, SVGEGT. Trimming took 7 bases from V and 9 from J, leaving 16 bases between them. The CDR3 here is CASKEGGLRQYF. The CDR3 DNA sequence: TGTGCCAGCAAAGAAGGGGGGCTAAGGCAGTACTTC.

The chain links TRBV20-1 to TRBJ1-1, with a possible D match to TRBD1 (5 bases). CDR1 is DFQATT, CDR2 SNEGSKA, per germline (reference sequence). The V end lost 0 bases, the J end lost 1 base, and 12 bases lay between the germline ends. The CDR3 is 15 residues long. The CDR3 DNA sequence: TGCAGTGCTAGAGATCTAAGGGGATCGAACACTGAAGCTTTCTTT. This encodes CSARDLRGSNTEAFF.

The table lists this clonotype with many counts. CDR3 nucleotide sequence: TGCAGCGTTGTAGGGGATCATGGCTACACCTTC. Translated, it gives CSVVGDHGYTF. V gene TRBV29-1 combines with J gene TRBJ1-2, with TRBD1 as a possible D gene (5 bases). V lost 4 bases to trimming and J lost 6 bases, with 9 bases between them. Germline values: CDR1 SQVTM, CDR2 ANQGSEA. CDR3 length equals 11 residues.

Written as DNA, the CDR3 is TGTGCCAGCTGCGCGAGGGACATAAGGACGAACACTGAAGCTTTCTTT. Translation: CASCARDIRTNTEAFF. This chain links TRBV2 with TRBJ1-1, with a tentative D call TRBD1 (6 bases). CDR1 is SNHLY and CDR2 is FYNNEI in the germline V gene. Trimming took off 8 bases at V and 1 base at J, with 20 bases between the two ends. The CDR3 runs 16 residues. Full variable domain (missing parts from reference TRBV2 and TRBJ1-1): EPEVTQTPSHQVTQMGQEVILRCVPISNHLYFYWYRQILGQKVEFLVSFYNNEISEKSEIFDDQFSVERPDGSNFTLKIRSTKLEDSAMYFCASCARDIRTNTEAFFGQGTRLTVV.

The CDR3 DNA is TGTGCCTGGAGTCGAGGGTCCGGCTACACCTTC. Amino acids: CAWSRGSGYTF. The V gene is TRBV30, the J gene TRBJ1-2; D remains ambiguous. The CDR3 extends over 11 amino acids. V lost 2 bases to trimming and J lost 8 bases, with 9 bases between them. Germline loops: CDR1 GTSNPN, CDR2 SVGIG (reference sequence). The full variable domain, its missing parts supplied by reference TRBV30 and TRBJ1-2, is SQTIHQWPATLVQPVGSPLSLECTVEGTSNPNLYWYRQAAGRGLQLLFYSVGIGQISSEVPQNLSASRPQDRQFILSSKKLLLSDSGFYLCAWSRGSGYTFGSGTRLTVV.

This clonotype turned up a few times. The chain couples TRBV6-1 to TRBJ1-5; D gene unclear. There are 13 residues in the CDR3. The V end was cut by 8 bases, the J end by 0 bases, with 8 bases between. Germline V CDR1 and CDR2: MNHNS, SASEGT. CDR3 bases: TGTGCCAGCCGGTTGAATAGCAATCAGCCCCAGCATTTT. This gives the protein CASRLNSNQPQHF.